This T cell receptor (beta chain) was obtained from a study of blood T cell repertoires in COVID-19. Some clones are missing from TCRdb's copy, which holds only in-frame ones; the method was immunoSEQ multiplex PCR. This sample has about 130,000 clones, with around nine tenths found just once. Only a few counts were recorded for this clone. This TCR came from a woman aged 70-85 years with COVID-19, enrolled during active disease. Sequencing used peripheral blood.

The CDR3 spells CASSKMSREKLFF. The DNA of the CDR3 is TGTGCCAGCAGCAAAATGAGCCGTGAAAAACTGTTTTTT. This chain connects TRBV7-9 to TRBJ1-4; D not certain. This CDR3 is built from 13 residues. Germline values: CDR1 SEHNR, CDR2 FQNEAQ (reference sequence). The V end lost 5 bases, the J end lost 7 bases, and 11 bases lay between the germline ends.